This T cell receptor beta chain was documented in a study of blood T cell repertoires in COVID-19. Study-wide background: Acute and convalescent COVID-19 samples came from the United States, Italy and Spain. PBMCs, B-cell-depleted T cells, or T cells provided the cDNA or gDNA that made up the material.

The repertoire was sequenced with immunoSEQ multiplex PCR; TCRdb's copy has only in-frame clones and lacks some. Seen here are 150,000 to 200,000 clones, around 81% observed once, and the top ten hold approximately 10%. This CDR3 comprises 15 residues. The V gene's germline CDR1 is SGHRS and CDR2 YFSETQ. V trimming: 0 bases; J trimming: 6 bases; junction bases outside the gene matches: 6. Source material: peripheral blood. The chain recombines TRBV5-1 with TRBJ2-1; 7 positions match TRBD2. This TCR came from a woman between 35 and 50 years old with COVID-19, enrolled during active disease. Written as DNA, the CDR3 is TGCGCCAGCAGCTTGGAGGGAGGGCGGGTCAATGAGCAGTTCTTC. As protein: CASSLEGGRVNEQFF.